This paragraph reports one TCR beta chain. Its target is not known. These data are taken from a study of blood T cells in healthy people across ages. Study findings and constraints: Long-lived donors had more naive CD4+ cells and higher diversity than aged donors. The fall in TCR beta diversity per million T cells was roughly linear with age. As naive T cell percentage varied, TCR beta diversity correlated strongly with it. Unsorted PBMC input precluded a conclusive naive versus antigen-experienced comparison.

Alongside a J-beta primer mix, a sample-barcoded 5' primer served in a second PCR lasting roughly 7 to 11 cycles. TCRdb reanalysed the 5' RACE reads using MiXCR and keeps one entry per CDR3 protein. In the table there are around 800,000 distinct CDR3 sequences, less than 70% of which are singletons. V trimming: 6 bases; J trimming: 6 bases; junction bases outside the gene matches: 0. From germline, CDR1 is DFQATT and CDR2 SNEGSKA (reference sequence). CDR3 size: 10 residues. The chain couples TRBV20-1 to TRBJ2-7, with 9 bases identical to TRBD1. The sample consisted of blood. The receptor comes from an elderly man in good health. This CDR3 is CSATGGEQYF. The DNA for the CDR3 is TGCAGTGCGACAGGGGGCGAGCAGTACTTC.